This T cell receptor (beta chain) was captured in a study of regulatory T cells in long-lasting Graves disease. Study-wide points: Persistent disease favored TRBV28, TRBJ1-2 and TRBJ2-5.

CDR3 regions were amplified by Arm-PCR using iRepertoire HTBI primers to build TCR beta libraries. TCRdb processed the multiplex PCR reads anew with MiXCR; each CDR3 protein has one entry. The sample consists of some 490,000 distinct CDR3 sequences, more than 10% of them appearing once. The CDR3 is 15 residues long. The germline gives CDR1 SQVTM, CDR2 ANQGSEA. The trim removed 3 bases at V and 8 bases at J, leaving 11 bases unmatched. This clonotype was picked up many times. The antigen is not known. As for time point: newly diagnosed GD, antithyroid drugs for less than 3 months. There was RNA extracted from PBMCs, and the TCR library was made from it. This sample also belongs to another study, concerning T cells in Graves' hyperthyroidism and ophthalmopathy.

This sequence was found in a woman aged 25 to 39 with Graves disease. This material consisted of peripheral blood mononuclear cells (PBMCs), taken at new diagnosis, from a patient treated with antithyroid drugs. This chain connects TRBV29-1 to TRBJ2-1; 9 bases match TRBD1. CDR3: CSVDLWTGEYYEQFF. The CDR3 DNA is TGCAGCGTTGACCTTTGGACAGGGGAATATTATGAGCAGTTCTTC.